The source of this T cell receptor beta chain is a study of shared T cell receptors in the human thymus. V was clipped by 5 bases and J by 5 bases, with 22 bases between them. CDR1 and CDR2 from the germline V gene are MGHRA and YSYEKL. The CDR3 sequence is 16 residues long. TCRdb's copy holds only in-frame clones and misses some; the assay was immunoSEQ multiplex PCR. The profile covers 550,000 to 800,000 clones, with roughly 85% appearing a single time and around 0.0099% taken by the ten largest. The same sample was also used in a study of human thymus T cells. That study adds: Donors were healthy Finnish infants having corrective surgery for congenital heart defects. Corrective cardiac operations yielded the resected thymus tissue. Related research examined unrelated individuals and reported that their thymic repertoires overlapped highly.

This clonotype originated in a girl under two years old with a congenital heart defect. The J gene is TRBJ2-7, the V gene TRBV4-1; D perhaps matches TRBD1 (6 bases). Sequenced input: thymocytes. In DNA form, the CDR3 reads TGCGCCAGCAGCACCACCCCGGGGACATCCTACCACGAGCAGTACTTC. This codes for CASSTTPGTSYHEQYF.